The 6 T cell receptor beta chains below all came from one sample that was sequenced in a study of OX40 agonist ivuxolimab in advanced cancers. Profiled with immunoSEQ multiplex PCR; TCRdb holds only in-frame clones, not every one. The table has some 62,000 clones, under 95% seen once. The specimen comprised CD4+ or CD8+ T cells sorted from blood, sampled in a trial of the OX40 agonist ivuxolimab. The receptors derive from an adult with an advanced solid tumor such as melanoma, head and neck, liver or kidney cancer.

This sequence joins TRBV6-5 and TRBJ2-5; possible D gene TRBD1, 6 bases. The CDR3 has 16 residues. V gave up 2 bases and J gave up 4 bases, with 17 bases separating them. The germline gives CDR1 MNHEY, CDR2 SVGAGI. The chain's CDR3 is CASSYGPSVGGETQYF. Here the CDR3 DNA reads TGTGCCAGCAGTTACGGCCCCTCGGTAGGGGGAGAGACCCAGTACTTC.

This chain uses TRBV7-6 with TRBJ2-1; 14 positions match TRBD2. Germline CDR1 is SGHVS and CDR2 is FNYEAQ. J was trimmed by 9 bases and V by 6 bases; bases with no gene match: 4. The CDR3 contains 14 residues. CDR3 in amino acids: CASSSGLAGGEQFF. The CDR3 DNA sequence: TGTGCCAGCAGTTCAGGACTAGCGGGAGGTGAGCAGTTCTTC.

The V call is TRBV7-8, the J call TRBJ1-5; D perhaps matches TRBD1 (5 bases). The length of the CDR3 is 15 residues. Trimming stripped 5 bases from V and 1 base from J, with 12 bases between. CDR1 SGHVS and CDR2 FQNEAQ come from the germline V gene. Here the CDR3 DNA reads TGTGCCAGCAGCCTTTACCGGGACAGCAATCAGCCCCAGCATTTT. Amino acid sequence: CASSLYRDSNQPQHF.

The rearrangement links TRBV6-1 to TRBJ1-1; D uncertain. V was clipped by 2 bases and J by 5 bases, with 9 bases between them. This CDR3 region has 13 residues. The germline V gene has CDR1 MNHNS and CDR2 SASEGT. In DNA, the CDR3 is TGTGCCAGCAGTGAATACTCCGGGACTGAAGCTTTCTTT. This gives the protein CASSEYSGTEAFF.

The chain couples TRBV19 to TRBJ2-4, with TRBD1 matching 11 bases. CDR3 length: 16 amino acids. Germline-derived CDR1 and CDR2 are LNHDA and SQIVND (reference sequence). The ends lost 5 bases at V and 1 base at J; junction bases unmatched: 4. In DNA, the CDR3 is TGTGCCAGTAGTGGGACAGGGGGGAGGGCCAAAAACATTCAGTACTTC. As protein: CASSGTGGRAKNIQYF.

The V gene is TRBV30, the J gene TRBJ1-4; D is uncertain. V was pared by 2 bases and J by 0 bases, with 10 bases between. Germline lookup yields CDR1 GTSNPN and CDR2 SVGIG (reference sequence). This CDR3 contains 15 residues. The CDR3 DNA follows: TGTGCCTGGAGTCCCTCGATCGCAACTAATGAAAAACTGTTTTTT. It is translated as CAWSPSIATNEKLFF.